The TCR beta chain described here comes from a study of T cell responses to AZD1222 COVID-19 vaccine. Study-wide points: Spike-specific TCR breadth and depth were elevated following two AZD1222 doses. White British people made up most donors, females outnumbered males, and clonal diversity was possibly underestimated. No day 14 peak samples; only post-peak repertoires were characterized.

With regard to this clone: Its antigen is currently unknown. The sample contains more than one DNA sequence encoding this CDR3.

Sequenced by immunoSEQ multiplex PCR; TCRdb stores in-frame clones only, minus some. The repertoire holds some 150,000 clones, with less than 95% as singletons. CDR1 KGHSH and CDR2 LQKENI come from the germline V gene. The CDR3 has 13 residues. The V end lost 6 bases, the J end lost 3 bases, and 9 bases lay between the germline ends. The chain has TRBV18 and TRBJ2-1, with D unclear. The origin of this receptor is an adult in good health. Source: peripheral blood, taken on day 0 of AZD1222 vaccination. CDR3 in DNA: TGTGCCAGCTCCCCTGATAGCTACAATGAGCAGTTCTTC. Protein product: CASSPDSYNEQFF.